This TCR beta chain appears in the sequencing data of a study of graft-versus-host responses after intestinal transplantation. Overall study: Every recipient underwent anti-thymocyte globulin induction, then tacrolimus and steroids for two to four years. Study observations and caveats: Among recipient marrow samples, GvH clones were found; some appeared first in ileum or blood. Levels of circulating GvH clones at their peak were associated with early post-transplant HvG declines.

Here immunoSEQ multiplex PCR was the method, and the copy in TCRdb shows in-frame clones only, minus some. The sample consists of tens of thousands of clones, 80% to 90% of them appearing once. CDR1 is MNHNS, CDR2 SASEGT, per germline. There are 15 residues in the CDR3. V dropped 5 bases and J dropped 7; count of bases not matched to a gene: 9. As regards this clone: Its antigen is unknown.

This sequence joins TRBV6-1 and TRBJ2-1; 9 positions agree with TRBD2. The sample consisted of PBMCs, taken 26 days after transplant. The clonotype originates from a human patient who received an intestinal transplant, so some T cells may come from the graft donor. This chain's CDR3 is CASSPSLAGRNEQFF. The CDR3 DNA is TGTGCCAGCAGTCCTAGTCTAGCGGGGAGGAATGAGCAGTTCTTC.